Following are 15 T cell receptor beta chains from one sample sequenced in a study of PD-L1 blockade in urothelial cancer. The time point: peripheral blood 6 weeks after treatment start. Assay used: immunoSEQ multiplex PCR; TCRdb lists only in-frame clones, some missing. Counted here are nearly 45,000 clones, about four fifths occurring once; the ten biggest clones make up 13%. The sequencing used PBMCs, collected around atezolizumab (anti-PD-L1) treatment. These TCRs come from a man in his 60s with urothelial cancer.

J is TRBJ1-6 and V is TRBV5-4; 11 bases fit TRBD1. This CDR3 spans 15 amino acids. CDR1 is SGHNT, CDR2 YYREEE, per germline (reference sequence). After removal of 3 bases from V and 7 bases from J, the junction contained 3 bases not matched to a gene. CDR3 nucleotides: TGTGCCAGCAGCTCGGGGGACAGGGGGAATTCACCCCTCCACTTT. Residues: CASSSGDRGNSPLHF. The whole variable domain, remainder taken from reference TRBV5-4 and TRBJ1-6, is ETGVTQSPTHLIKTRGQQVTLRCSSQSGHNTVSWYQQALGQGPQFIFQYYREEENGRGNFPPRFSGLQFPNYSSELNVNALELDDSALYLCASSSGDRGNSPLHFGNGTRLTVT.

The V gene is TRBV7-2, the J gene TRBJ2-3, with D perhaps matching TRBD1 (6 bases). In germline, CDR1 is SGHTA, CDR2 FQGNSA. V was trimmed by 3 bases and J by 5 bases, leaving 12 bases between them. The CDR3 is 14 residues long. The CDR3 DNA reads as TGTGCCAGCAGCTTTAGGACAGTTCAAGATACGCAGTATTTT. This codes for CASSFRTVQDTQYF.

This clone has only a few counts. V usage is TRBV5-1 and J usage is TRBJ1-2; no clear D gene. CDR1 and CDR2 (germline): SGHRS, YFSETQ. The V end was cut by 0 bases, the J end by 4 bases, with 10 bases between. The length of the CDR3 is 14 residues. In nucleotides, the CDR3 is TGCGCCAGCAGCTTGGACGGGAAAGGCTATGGCTACACCTTC. Translation: CASSLDGKGYGYTF. Using reference TRBV5-1 and TRBJ1-2 for the parts outside the CDR3, the full variable domain is KAGVTQTPRYLIKTRGQQVTLSCSPISGHRSVSWYQQTPGQGLQFLFEYFSETQRNKGNFPGRFSGRQFSNSRSEMNVSTLELGDSALYLCASSLDGKGYGYTFGSGTRLTVV.

This chain connects TRBV10-3 to TRBJ1-4; 8 nucleotides match TRBD1. J lost 2 bases, V lost 8 bases, and 4 bases had no gene match. The germline CDR1 and CDR2 sequences are ENHRY and SYGVKD. The CDR3 contains 14 residues. Here the CDR3 reads CAIGRDRTNEKLFF. The CDR3, as DNA: TGTGCCATCGGGCGGGACAGGACTAATGAAAAACTGTTTTTT.

The CDR3 bases are TGTGCCAGCAGCGTGACAGGGGGCGCAGATACGCAGTATTTT. It specifies CASSVTGGADTQYF. The chain employs TRBV27 and TRBJ2-3, with 10 nucleotides matching TRBD1. Germline loops: CDR1 MNHEY, CDR2 SMNVEV (reference sequence). V gave up 6 bases and J gave up 4 bases; unmatched junction bases: 4. The CDR3 totals 14 residues.

The chain carries TRBV5-4 and TRBJ1-1; 7 nucleotides match TRBD1. Trimming removed 2 bases from V and 3 bases from J; junction bases left unmatched: 7. CDR1 SGHNT and CDR2 YYREEE come from the germline V gene (reference sequence). CDR3 size: 15 residues. CDR3: CASSLGGNRDTEAFF. CDR3 sequence (DNA): TGTGCCAGCAGCTTAGGGGGCAATCGGGACACTGAAGCTTTCTTT.

The chain joins TRBV5-4 to TRBJ2-5; 15 nucleotides agree with TRBD2. J was trimmed by 5 bases and V by 2 bases; bases with no gene match: 7. Germline values: CDR1 SGHNT, CDR2 YYREEE (reference sequence). The CDR3 consists of 17 residues. CDR3 bases: TGTGCCAGCAGCTTAAGGACTAGCGGGGGGGCAGGGGAGACCCAGTACTTC. Translated: CASSLRTSGGAGETQYF.

There are many counts of this clone. V gene TRBV2 combines with J gene TRBJ2-4; no firm D call. Between the trimmed V and J ends, which lost 1 base and 0 bases, there was a span of 4 bases. The CDR3 is made up of 14 amino acids. In germline, CDR1 is SNHLY, CDR2 FYNNEI. CDR3 nucleotides: TGTGCCAGCAGTGAAGAACTAGCCAAAAACATTCAGTACTTC. Encoded protein: CASSEELAKNIQYF.

The chain has TRBV27 and TRBJ2-7; D might be TRBD2 (5 bases). The CDR3 has 14 amino acids. Per germline, CDR1 MNHEY and CDR2 SMNVEV (reference sequence). V gave up 5 bases and J gave up 2 bases, with 13 bases separating them. The CDR3 nucleotides read TGTGCCAGCAGTCCCGGACTGATGACCTACGAGCAGTACTTC. It encodes CASSPGLMTYEQYF.

There are a few counts of this clone. The chain links TRBV5-1 to TRBJ2-1; 8 positions match TRBD1. The CDR3 is made up of 15 amino acids. The trim removed 0 bases at V and 4 bases at J, leaving 3 bases unmatched. In germline, CDR1 is SGHRS, CDR2 YFSETQ. The CDR3 coding sequence is TGCGCCAGCAGCTTGGGCCGGACAGGGTACAATGAGCAGTTCTTC. Residues: CASSLGRTGYNEQFF.

The chain is built from TRBV6-5 and TRBJ1-5; TRBD1 matches at 8 bases. Germline CDR1 reads MNHEY; CDR2 reads SVGAGI. The junction had 7 bases not matched to a gene; V was cut back by 5 bases and J by 4 bases. There are 15 residues in the CDR3. The CDR3 region is CASSRRQGQNQPQHF. In DNA form, the CDR3 reads TGTGCCAGCAGTCGAAGACAGGGGCAGAATCAGCCCCAGCATTTT.

The chain employs TRBV6-1 and TRBJ2-2, with TRBD1 identical over 9 bases. The germline V gene has CDR1 MNHNS and CDR2 SASEGT. The CDR3 has 15 amino acids. The V segment lost 7 bases and the J segment 3 bases; nucleotides outside the gene matches: 6. CDR3 in DNA: TGTGCCAGCACCATAGGACAGGGGTACACCGGGGAGCTGTTTTTT. Translating it yields CASTIGQGYTGELFF.

This rearrangement joins TRBV5-6 to TRBJ1-5; D possibly corresponds to TRBD1 (6 bases). The CDR3 runs 13 residues. Germline V gene data show CDR1 as SGHDT and CDR2 as YYEEEE. V was cut by 2 bases and J by 6 bases, with 9 bases left in between. CDR3 protein: CASSLGDTQPQHF. The CDR3 DNA is TGTGCCAGCAGCTTAGGGGACACTCAGCCCCAGCATTTT.

V gene TRBV7-8 combines with J gene TRBJ1-5; D remains ambiguous. V shed 5 bases and J shed 0 bases, with 5 bases lying between them. This CDR3 is 13 amino acids long. Per the germline V gene, CDR1 is SGHVS and CDR2 is FQNEAQ. In nucleotides, the CDR3 is TGTGCCAGCAGCCAAAATAGCAATCAGCCCCAGCATTTT. Translating gives CASSQNSNQPQHF.

This clone was counted a single time. The chain couples TRBV11-2 to TRBJ2-7; TRBD2 matches at 7 bases. The V gene's germline CDR1 is SGHAT and CDR2 FQNNGV. CDR3 length: 15 amino acids. After removal of 1 base from V and 0 bases from J, the junction contained 3 bases not matched to a gene. This CDR3 is CASSLGAGPSYEQYF. DNA of the CDR3: TGTGCCAGCAGCTTAGGAGCGGGGCCCTCCTACGAGCAGTACTTC.